Listed below are T cell receptor beta chains from one sample, sequenced in a study of T-cell memory formation after mild COVID-19. TCRdb reanalysed the 5' RACE reads using MiXCR and keeps one entry per CDR3 protein. Found here are a few hundred thousand distinct CDR3 sequences, under 25% of them singletons; the top ten hold about 12%. Input material: PBMCs or a T cell subset sorted from them (not recorded which). These receptors originate from an adult woman who had mild COVID-19 (a few samples of this study predate the infection). Cell type and time point are not known. Each CDR3 is given with its conserved first and last residue. D genes are given only for firm matches. Only part of the rows carry a size: once, few, many, or a class if the clone is expanded.

size	D	V	J	DNA	CDR3
few	.	TRBV5-1	TRBJ2-2	TGCGCCAGCAGCTTGTCAGCGCCCACCGGGGAGCTGTTTTTT	CASSLSAPTGELFF
.	TRBD2	TRBV4-3	TRBJ2-7	TGCGCCAGCAGCCAAGATAGGCGTGAAGCGGGAAGCGAGCAGTACTTC	CASSQDRREAGSEQYF
.	.	TRBV3-1	TRBJ2-3	TGTGCCAGCAGCCAAGATCGGGGGAGACGCCGCAGCGGCACAGATACGCAGTATTTT	CASSQDRGRRRSGTDTQYF
few	.	TRBV20-1	TRBJ2-5	TGCAGTGCTAACGTAAACCGGGGTCAAGAGACCCAGTACTTC	CSANVNRGQETQYF
.	TRBD1	TRBV18	TRBJ1-5	TGTGCCAGCTCACCCAGTCCGGGACAGGCGGGTCAGCCCCAGCATTTT	CASSPSPGQAGQPQHF
many	TRBD2	TRBV7-9	TRBJ2-1	TGTGCCAGCAGCTGGACTAGCGGGGTATTCAATGAGCAGTTCTTC	CASSWTSGVFNEQFF
.	.	TRBV27	TRBJ1-3	TGTGCCAGCAGTTCGGACGGGGGAAACACCATATATTTT	CASSSDGGNTIYF
.	TRBD1	TRBV6-5	TRBJ1-1	TGTGCCAGCAGTCACCGGGACAGGGTGTCGGTGGCTTTCTTT	CASSHRDRVSVAFF
.	.	TRBV29-1	TRBJ2-5	TGCAGCGTTGACTTTGGGGAACAAGAGACCCAGTACTTC	CSVDFGEQETQYF
.	.	TRBV19	TRBJ1-1	TGTGCCAGTAGTCCCTCAGAGGTGAACACTGAAGCTTTCTTT	CASSPSEVNTEAFF
few	TRBD1	TRBV7-9	TRBJ2-1	TGTGCCAGCAGCGTCCGGGACAGGGTCAATGAGCAGTTCTTC	CASSVRDRVNEQFF
few	.	TRBV12-3/TRBV12-4	TRBJ2-6	TGTGCCAGCAGTTTCGGCCGGAGGGGGGCCAACGTCCTGACTTTC	CASSFGRRGANVLTF
.	TRBD1	TRBV7-3	TRBJ2-2	TGTGCCAGCAGCTATGCCGGGACAGCGAACACCGGGGAGCTGTTTTTT	CASSYAGTANTGELFF
.	TRBD2	TRBV20-1	TRBJ2-7	TGCAGTGCTAAAGGACTAGCGGCGAGCTCCTACGAGCAGTACTTC	CSAKGLAASSYEQYF
.	TRBD1	TRBV5-6	TRBJ1-1	TGTGCCAGCAGCCAGGGACAGGGGGCTTCCTGGTACGCTGAAGCTTTCTTT	CASSQGQGASWYAEAFF
few	.	TRBV12-3/TRBV12-4	TRBJ2-7	TGTGCCAGCAGTACAGGGTACTACTACGAGCAGTACTTC	CASSTGYYYEQYF
.	.	TRBV11-2	TRBJ1-1	TGTGCCAGCAGCCTGTTCGGACGGAGGAACACTGAAGCTTTCTTT	CASSLFGRRNTEAFF
.	TRBD1	TRBV24-1	TRBJ2-3	TGTGCCACCAGTGATTGGGACAGCTCTAAGGCGCAGTATTTT	CATSDWDSSKAQYF